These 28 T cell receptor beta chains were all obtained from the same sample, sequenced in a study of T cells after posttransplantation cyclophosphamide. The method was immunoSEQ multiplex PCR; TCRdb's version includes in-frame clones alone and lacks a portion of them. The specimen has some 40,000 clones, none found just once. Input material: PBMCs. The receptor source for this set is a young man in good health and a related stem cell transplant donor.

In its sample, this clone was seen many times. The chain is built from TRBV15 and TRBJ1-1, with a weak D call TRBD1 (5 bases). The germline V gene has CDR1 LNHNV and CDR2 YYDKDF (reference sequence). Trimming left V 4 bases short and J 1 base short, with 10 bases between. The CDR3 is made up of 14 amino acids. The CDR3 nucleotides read TGTGCCACCAGCATTCTGACAGCGAACACTGAAGCTTTCTTT. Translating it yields CATSILTANTEAFF.

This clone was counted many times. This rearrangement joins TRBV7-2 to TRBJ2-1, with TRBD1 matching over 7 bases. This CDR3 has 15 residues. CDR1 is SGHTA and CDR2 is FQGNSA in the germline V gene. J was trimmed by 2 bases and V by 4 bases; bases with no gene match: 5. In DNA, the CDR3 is TGTGCCAGCAGCTCAAGAGGGGGCCCCTACAATGAGCAGTTCTTC. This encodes CASSSRGGPYNEQFF.

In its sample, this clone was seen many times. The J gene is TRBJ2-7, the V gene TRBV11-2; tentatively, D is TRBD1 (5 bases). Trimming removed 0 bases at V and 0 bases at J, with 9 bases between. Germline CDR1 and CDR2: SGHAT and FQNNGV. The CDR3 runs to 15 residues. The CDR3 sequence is CASSLDLGASYEQYF. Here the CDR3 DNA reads TGTGCCAGCAGCTTAGATCTTGGGGCCTCCTACGAGCAGTACTTC.

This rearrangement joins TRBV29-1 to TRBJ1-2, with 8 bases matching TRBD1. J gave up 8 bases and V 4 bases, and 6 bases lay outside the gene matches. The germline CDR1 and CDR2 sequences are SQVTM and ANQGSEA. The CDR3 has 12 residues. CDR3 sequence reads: CSVGKQGGGYTF. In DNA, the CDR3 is TGCAGCGTTGGAAAACAGGGGGGGGGCTACACCTTC. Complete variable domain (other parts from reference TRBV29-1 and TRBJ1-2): SAVISQKPSRDICQRGTSLTIQCQVDSQVTMMFWYRQQPGQSLTLIATANQGSEATYESGFVIDKFPISRPNLTFSTLTVSNMSPEDSSIYLCSVGKQGGGYTFGSGTRLTVV.

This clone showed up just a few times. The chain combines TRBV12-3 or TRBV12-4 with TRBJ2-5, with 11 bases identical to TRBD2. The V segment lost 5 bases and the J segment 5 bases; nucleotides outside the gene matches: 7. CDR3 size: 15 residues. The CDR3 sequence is CASSASGTSGETQYF. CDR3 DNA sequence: TGTGCCAGCAGTGCCTCCGGGACTAGCGGTGAGACCCAGTACTTC.

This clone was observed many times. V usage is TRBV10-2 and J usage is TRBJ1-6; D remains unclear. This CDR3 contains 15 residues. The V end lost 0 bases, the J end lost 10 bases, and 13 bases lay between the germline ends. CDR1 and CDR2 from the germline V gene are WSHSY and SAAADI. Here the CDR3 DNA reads TGCGCCAGCAGTGAGTCGACGGGGAGTAGGTCACCCCTCCACTTT. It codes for CASSESTGSRSPLHF.

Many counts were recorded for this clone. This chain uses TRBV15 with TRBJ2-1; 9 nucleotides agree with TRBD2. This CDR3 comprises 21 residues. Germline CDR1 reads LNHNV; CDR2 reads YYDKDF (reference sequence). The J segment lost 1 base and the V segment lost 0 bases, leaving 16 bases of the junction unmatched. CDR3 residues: CATSRDRSLAGSTRSYNEQFF. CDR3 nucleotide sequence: TGTGCCACCAGCAGAGATCGGTCTCTAGCGGGGTCTACTCGGTCCTACAATGAGCAGTTCTTC.

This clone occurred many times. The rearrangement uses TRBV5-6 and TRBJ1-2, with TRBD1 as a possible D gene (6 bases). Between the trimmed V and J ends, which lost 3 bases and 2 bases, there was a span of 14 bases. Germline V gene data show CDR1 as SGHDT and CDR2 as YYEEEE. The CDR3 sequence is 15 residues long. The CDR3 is CASSSRAGANYGYTF. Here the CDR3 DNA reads TGTGCCAGCAGCTCACGGGCAGGGGCGAACTATGGCTACACCTTC.

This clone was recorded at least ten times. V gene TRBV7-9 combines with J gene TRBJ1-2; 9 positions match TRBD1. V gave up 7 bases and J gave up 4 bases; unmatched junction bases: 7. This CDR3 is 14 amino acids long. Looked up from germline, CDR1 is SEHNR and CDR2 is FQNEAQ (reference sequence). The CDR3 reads CASTETGGGYGYTF. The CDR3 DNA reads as TGTGCCAGCACCGAGACAGGGGGTGGCTATGGCTACACCTTC.

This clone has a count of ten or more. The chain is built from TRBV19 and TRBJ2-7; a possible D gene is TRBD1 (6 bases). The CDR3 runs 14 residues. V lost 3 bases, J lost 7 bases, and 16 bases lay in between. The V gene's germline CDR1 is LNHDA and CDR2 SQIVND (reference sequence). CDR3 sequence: CASSIPGQLQEQYF. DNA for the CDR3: TGTGCCAGTAGTATCCCCGGACAGCTACAAGAGCAGTACTTC.

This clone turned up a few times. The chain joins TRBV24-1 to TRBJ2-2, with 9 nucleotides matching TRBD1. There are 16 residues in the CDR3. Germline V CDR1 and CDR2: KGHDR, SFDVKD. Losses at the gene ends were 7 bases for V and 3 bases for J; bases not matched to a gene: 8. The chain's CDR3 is CATRSQGARDTGELFF. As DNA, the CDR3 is TGTGCCACCAGGTCACAGGGGGCGCGGGACACCGGGGAGCTGTTTTTT.

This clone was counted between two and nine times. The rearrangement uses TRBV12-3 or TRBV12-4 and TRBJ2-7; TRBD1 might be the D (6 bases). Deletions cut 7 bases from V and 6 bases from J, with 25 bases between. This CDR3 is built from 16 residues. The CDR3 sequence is CASTQGHNSGTGEQYF. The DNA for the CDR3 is TGTGCCAGCACCCAGGGACATAACTCGGGTACAGGCGAGCAGTACTTC.

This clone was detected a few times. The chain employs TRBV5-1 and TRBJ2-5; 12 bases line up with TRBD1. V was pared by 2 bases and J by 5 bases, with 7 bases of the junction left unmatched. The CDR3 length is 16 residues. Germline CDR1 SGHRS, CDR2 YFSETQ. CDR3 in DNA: TGCGCCAGCAGCTTAACCCCCGGGACAGGGGGCGAGACCCAGTACTTC. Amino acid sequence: CASSLTPGTGGETQYF. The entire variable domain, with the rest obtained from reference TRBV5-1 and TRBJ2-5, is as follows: KAGVTQTPRYLIKTRGQQVTLSCSPISGHRSVSWYQQTPGQGLQFLFEYFSETQRNKGNFPGRFSGRQFSNSRSEMNVSTLELGDSALYLCASSLTPGTGGETQYFGPGTRLLVL.

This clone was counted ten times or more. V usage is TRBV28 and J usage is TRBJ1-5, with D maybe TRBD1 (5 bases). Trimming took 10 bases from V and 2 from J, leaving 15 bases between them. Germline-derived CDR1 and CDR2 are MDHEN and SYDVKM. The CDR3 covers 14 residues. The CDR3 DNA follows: TGTGCCACCATTCGGATAGGGGGCAATCAGCCCCAGCATTTT. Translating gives CATIRIGGNQPQHF.

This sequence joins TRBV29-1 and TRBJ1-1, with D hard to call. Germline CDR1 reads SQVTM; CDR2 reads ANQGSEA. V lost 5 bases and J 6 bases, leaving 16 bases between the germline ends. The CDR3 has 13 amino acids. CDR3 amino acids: CSVSGGRGSEAFF. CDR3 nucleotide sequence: TGCAGCGTTTCCGGCGGCCGTGGGTCTGAAGCTTTCTTT.

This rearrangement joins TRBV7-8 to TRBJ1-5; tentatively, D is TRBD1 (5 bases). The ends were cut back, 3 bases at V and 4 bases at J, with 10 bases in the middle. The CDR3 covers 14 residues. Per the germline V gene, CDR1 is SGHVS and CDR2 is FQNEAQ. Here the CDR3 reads CASSFPGHNQPQHF. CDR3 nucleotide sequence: TGTGCCAGCAGCTTCCCTGGACATAATCAGCCCCAGCATTTT.

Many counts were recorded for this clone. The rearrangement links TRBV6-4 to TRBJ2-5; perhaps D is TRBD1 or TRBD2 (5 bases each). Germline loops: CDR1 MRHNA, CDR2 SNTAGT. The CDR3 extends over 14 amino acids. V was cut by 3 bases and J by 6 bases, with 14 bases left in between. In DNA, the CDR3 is TGTGCCAGCAGTGAGAATGGAGAGGGGAAGACCCAGTACTTC. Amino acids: CASSENGEGKTQYF.

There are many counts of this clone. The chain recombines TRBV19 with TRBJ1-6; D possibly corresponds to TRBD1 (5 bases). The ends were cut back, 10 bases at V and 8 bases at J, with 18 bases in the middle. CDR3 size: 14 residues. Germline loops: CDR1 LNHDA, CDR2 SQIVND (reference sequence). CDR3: CATSGGRGYSPLHF. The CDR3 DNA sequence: TGTGCCACGTCCGGGGGGAGGGGTTATTCACCCCTCCACTTT.

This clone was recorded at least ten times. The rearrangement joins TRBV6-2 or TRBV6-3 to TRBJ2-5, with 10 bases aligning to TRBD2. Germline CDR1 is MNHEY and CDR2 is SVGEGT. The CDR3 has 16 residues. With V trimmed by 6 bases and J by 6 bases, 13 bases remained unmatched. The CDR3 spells CASRALPAGGPKTQYF. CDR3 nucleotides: TGTGCCAGCAGGGCCCTTCCAGCGGGGGGGCCGAAGACCCAGTACTTC.

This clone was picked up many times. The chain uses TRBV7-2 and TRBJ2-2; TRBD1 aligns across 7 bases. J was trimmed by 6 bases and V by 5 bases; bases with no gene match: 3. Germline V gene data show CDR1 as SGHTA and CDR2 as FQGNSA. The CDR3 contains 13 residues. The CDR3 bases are TGTGCCAGCAGCGTAGGACAGGCCGGGGAGCTGTTTTTT. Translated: CASSVGQAGELFF.

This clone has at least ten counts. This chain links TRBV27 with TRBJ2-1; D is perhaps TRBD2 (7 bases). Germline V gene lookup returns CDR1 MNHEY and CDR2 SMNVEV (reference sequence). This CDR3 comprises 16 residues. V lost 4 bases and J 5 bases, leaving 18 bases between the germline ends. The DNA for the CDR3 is TGTGCCAGCAGTTCCCTTGAGGGGGGGCCGGACAATGAGCAGTTCTTC. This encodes CASSSLEGGPDNEQFF.

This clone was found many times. The CDR3 DNA is TGTGCCAGCAGTAGACAGGGAGGCACTGAAGCTTTCTTT. It specifies CASSRQGGTEAFF. V gene TRBV12-3 or TRBV12-4 combines with J gene TRBJ1-1, with TRBD1 identical over 7 bases. J gave up 4 bases and V 5 bases, and 4 bases lay outside the gene matches. The CDR3 length is 13 residues.

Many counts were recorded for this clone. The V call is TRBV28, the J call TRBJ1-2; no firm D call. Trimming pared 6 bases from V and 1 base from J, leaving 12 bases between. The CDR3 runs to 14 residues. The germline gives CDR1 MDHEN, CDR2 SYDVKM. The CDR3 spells CASRPAGINYGYTF. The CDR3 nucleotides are TGTGCCAGCAGACCCGCGGGGATTAACTATGGCTACACCTTC.

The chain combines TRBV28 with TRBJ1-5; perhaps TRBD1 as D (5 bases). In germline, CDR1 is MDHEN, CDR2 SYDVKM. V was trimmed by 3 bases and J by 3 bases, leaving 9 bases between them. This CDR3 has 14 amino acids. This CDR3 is CASSFLDNNQPQHF. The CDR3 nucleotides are TGTGCCAGCAGTTTCCTGGACAACAATCAGCCCCAGCATTTT.

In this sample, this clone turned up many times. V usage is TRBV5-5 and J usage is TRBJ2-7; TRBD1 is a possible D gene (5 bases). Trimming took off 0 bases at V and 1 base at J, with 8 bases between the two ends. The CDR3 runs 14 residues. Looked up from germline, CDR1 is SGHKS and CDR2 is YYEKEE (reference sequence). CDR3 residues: CASSLDPGSYEQYF. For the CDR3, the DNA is TGTGCCAGCAGCTTGGACCCAGGGTCCTACGAGCAGTACTTC. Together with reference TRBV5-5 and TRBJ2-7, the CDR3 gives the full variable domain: DAGVTQSPTHLIKTRGQQVTLRCSPISGHKSVSWYQQVLGQGPQFIFQYYEKEERGRGNFPDRFSARQFPNYSSELNVNALLLGDSALYLCASSLDPGSYEQYFGPGTRLTVT.

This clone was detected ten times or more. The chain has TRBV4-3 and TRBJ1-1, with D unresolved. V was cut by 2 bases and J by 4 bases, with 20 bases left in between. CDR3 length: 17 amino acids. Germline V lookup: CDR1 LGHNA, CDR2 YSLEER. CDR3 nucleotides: TGCGCCAGCAGCCAAACCGCGGAGGGTTGGGCGGGCACTGAAGCTTTCTTT. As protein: CASSQTAEGWAGTEAFF.

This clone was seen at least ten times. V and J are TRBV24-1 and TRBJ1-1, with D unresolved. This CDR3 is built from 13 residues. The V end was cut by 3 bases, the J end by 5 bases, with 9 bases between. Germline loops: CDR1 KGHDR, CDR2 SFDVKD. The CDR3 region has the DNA TGTGCCACCAGTGATCCCCCCCATACTGAAGCTTTCTTT. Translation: CATSDPPHTEAFF.

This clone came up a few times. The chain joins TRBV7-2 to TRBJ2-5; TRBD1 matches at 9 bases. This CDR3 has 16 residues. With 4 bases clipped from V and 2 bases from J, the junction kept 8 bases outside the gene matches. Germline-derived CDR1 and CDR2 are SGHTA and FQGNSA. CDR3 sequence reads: CASSSPGQGAQETQYF. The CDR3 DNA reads TGTGCCAGCAGCTCCCCGGGACAGGGAGCGCAAGAGACCCAGTACTTC.